This TCR beta chain comes out of a study of blood T cell repertoires in COVID-19 (dated by TCRdb to the early 2020s). About the study as a whole: The collaborator samples originated in the United States, Italy and Spain and spanned the acute and convalescent phases of COVID-19. The prospective study material was composed of cDNA or gDNA derived from T cells, B-cell-depleted T cells, or PBMCs. The dataset comprised deeply sampled blood TCRbeta repertoires from subjects exposed to, actively infected with, or recovered from COVID-19. The repertoires were released in a freely available public database intended as a resource for research on the immune response to SARS-CoV-2. The samples were drawn from the first 160 participants of the ongoing ImmuneRACE study and from roughly 1,300 subjects provided by 6 global collaborators. Sample metadata almost always included a de-identified subject ID, COVID-19 status, age in years and sex. HLA class I and class II types, where available, came from metadata supplied by the sample provider rather than from assay-based typing. The investigation overall reported the following: How much clinical and demographic metadata was included differed by source and by participant, and the metadata was provided uncurated.

The trim is 1 base for V and 0 bases for J, with a gap of 10 bases between the germline ends. CDR1 and CDR2, looked up from the germline V gene, are MDHEN and SYDVKM. The CDR3 measures 16 amino acids from cysteine to phenylalanine. This entry keeps only the CDR3 DNA: 48 bases, framed from base 1. TCRbeta CDR3 regions were amplified from genomic DNA using the immunoSEQ Assay, a bias-controlled multiplex PCR. The original pipeline was this. Nucleated cell counts per sample were estimated from amplification of reference gene primers within the assay. To quantify the absolute abundance of each unique TCRbeta CDR3 rearrangement, sequence reads were collapsed and filtered. Productive Simpson clonality was computed per sample as the square root of Simpson's diversity index over productive rearrangements. TCRdb's version of the immuneACCESS table is confined to in-frame rearrangements and falls short of the full clone set. An unresolved V gene accounts for under half of the shortfall where checked; the remainder is of unknown origin. V, J and clone size reflect that table, while D and trimming were determined from the DNA. The sample contains under 80,000 clones, around four fifths of them found a single time. Of the sample, over 7.5% falls within the top ten clones.

A word on this clone: Its antigen remains unidentified. Base qualities are not at hand, and no much larger clone is one base apart.

Whole blood was collected in K2EDTA tubes by collaborating institutions according to the institutions' own protocols. Collaborator samples were shipped for TCRbeta analysis as frozen whole blood, isolated PBMCs, or DNA extracted from either sample type. Recombination connected TRBV28 to TRBJ1-5; no D segment can be confidently identified. Specimen: peripheral blood. The TCR sequence derives from a human donor in a cohort sampled during active COVID-19. CDR3 reads: CASSLFGRYSNQPQHF. The nucleotide sequence reads as follows: TGTGCCAGCAGTTTATTTGGCAGATATAGCAATCAGCCCCAGCATTTT.